These T cell receptor beta chains were read from a single sample in a study of T cell responses to AZD1222 COVID-19 vaccine. Data came from immunoSEQ multiplex PCR; TCRdb stores just in-frame clones and leaves some out. The sample lists some 130,000 clones, nearly 95% seen once, with 0.85% to 0.95% in the top ten. This sample comprised peripheral blood, obtained on day 0 of AZD1222 vaccination. The receptors stem from an adult in good health. CDR3s include the opening cysteine and the closing phenylalanine or tryptophan. A D gene is named only where the DNA matches it firmly. Where a row states a size, it is once, few, many or the class of an expanded clone; other rows omit it.

V gene	D gene	J gene	clone size	CDR3 DNA	CDR3 protein
TRBV6-5	NA	TRBJ2-1	NA	TGTGCCAGCAGTTACTCGGTGGGGCCGCACAATGAGCAGTTCTTC	CASSYSVGPHNEQFF
TRBV7-9	NA	TRBJ1-1	NA	TGTGCCAGCAGCTTTGAACAGGGACATTCTTTCTTT	CASSFEQGHSFF
TRBV7-9	TRBD1	TRBJ1-3	NA	TGTGCCAGCAGTCCGCCGGGACAGGGGAGAAACACCATATATTTT	CASSPPGQGRNTIYF
TRBV6-5	TRBD1	TRBJ2-1	NA	TGTGCCAGCAGGAAGACAGGGGGCCTAAATGAGCAGTTCTTC	CASRKTGGLNEQFF
TRBV11-2	TRBD1	TRBJ2-5	NA	TGTGCCAGCAGCTGGGGACAGGTGGAAGAGACCCAGTACTTC	CASSWGQVEETQYF
TRBV4-1	NA	TRBJ1-1	NA	TGCGCCAGCAGCTCCACGGGATCGCGGACTGAAGCTTTCTTT	CASSSTGSRTEAFF
TRBV7-2	NA	TRBJ1-1	NA	TGTGCCAGCAGCTTAGGGGGGGACATGAACACTGAAGCTTTCTTT	CASSLGGDMNTEAFF
TRBV2	NA	TRBJ2-7	NA	TGTGCCAGCAGGCTGGGGTCCTACGAGCAGTACTTC	CASRLGSYEQYF
TRBV11-2	TRBD1	TRBJ1-5	NA	TGTGCCAGCAGCTTAGGGACAGGGGGTAGCAATCAGCCCCAGCATTTT	CASSLGTGGSNQPQHF
TRBV6-5	TRBD1	TRBJ2-1	NA	TGTGCCAGCACCCGACAGGGAAACCTCTACAATGAGCAGTTCTTC	CASTRQGNLYNEQFF
TRBV9	TRBD2	TRBJ2-7	NA	TGTGCCAGCAGCACCGGGACTAGCGGGATCAACGAGCAGTACTTC	CASSTGTSGINEQYF
TRBV19	TRBD1	TRBJ1-2	NA	TGTGCCAGTAGTACGGGACAGGGTTATGGCTACACCTTC	CASSTGQGYGYTF
TRBV7-9	NA	TRBJ1-2	NA	TGTGCCAGCAGCATCGGACAGCCTAACTATGGCTACACCTTC	CASSIGQPNYGYTF
TRBV27	NA	TRBJ1-2	NA	TGTGCCAGCAGTCCCGCTGGTGGGATAATCAACTATGGCTACACCTTC	CASSPAGGIINYGYTF
TRBV19	TRBD1	TRBJ1-6	NA	TGTGCCAGTAGTATCTCCGGACAGGCTCATACTGCTAATTCACCCCTCCACTTT	CASSISGQAHTANSPLHF
TRBV6-4	TRBD1	TRBJ1-6	once	TGTGCCAGCAGTCGACGTGGACAGGTAACTTCACCCCTCCACTTT	CASSRRGQVTSPLHF
TRBV6-5	NA	TRBJ1-1	once	TGTGCCAGCAGCCGGAAATGGACACTGAACACTGAAGCTTTCTTT	CASSRKWTLNTEAFF
TRBV7-9	NA	TRBJ1-1	NA	TGTGCCAGCACCGGACCCTTGAACACTGAAGCTTTCTTT	CASTGPLNTEAFF
TRBV18	NA	TRBJ2-7	NA	TGTGCCAGCTCACCATGGACGGGCTCCTACGAGCAGTACTTC	CASSPWTGSYEQYF
TRBV11-2	NA	TRBJ1-1	NA	TGTGCCAGCAGCCAGGACAGATACACTGAAGCTTTCTTT	CASSQDRYTEAFF
TRBV7-9	NA	TRBJ1-1	NA	TGTGCCTCAACTCCGGGGTCCGGGGCTGAAGCTTTCTTT	CASTPGSGAEAFF
TRBV9	NA	TRBJ1-5	NA	TGTGCCAGCAGCCTCTCAGATGGCCCCGGCCAGCCCCAGCATTTT	CASSLSDGPGQPQHF
TRBV10-2	NA	TRBJ1-2	NA	TGCGCCAGCAGTGAAGGAGGGGGTTATGGCTACACCTTC	CASSEGGGYGYTF
TRBV13	TRBD2	TRBJ2-5	NA	TGTGCCAGCAGCCCTCGAGGACTAGCGGTAAAGGAGACCCAGTACTTC	CASSPRGLAVKETQYF
TRBV3-1/TRBV3-2	NA	TRBJ2-5	NA	TGTGCCAGCAGCGTCCGGGTGGCAGAGACCCAGTACTTC	CASSVRVAETQYF
TRBV27	NA	TRBJ1-5	NA	TGTGCCAGCAGTTTTTCAGAGTTGGAGCCCCAGCATTTT	CASSFSELEPQHF
TRBV7-2	NA	TRBJ2-1	once	TGTGCCAGCAGCTTCACTCACAATGAGCAGTTCTTC	CASSFTHNEQFF
TRBV10-3	NA	TRBJ1-1	NA	TGTGCCATCAACTTAGGCCCGGGCTCTGAAGCTTTCTTT	CAINLGPGSEAFF
TRBV11-2	NA	TRBJ1-3	NA	TGTGCCAGCAGCCCCTGGGCTGGGTCTGGAAACACCATATATTTT	CASSPWAGSGNTIYF
TRBV3-1/TRBV3-2	NA	TRBJ1-1	NA	TGTGCCAGCAGCCCCGGGGGGGAGAACACTGAAGCTTTCTTT	CASSPGGENTEAFF
TRBV10-2	NA	TRBJ1-3	NA	TGCGCCAGCAGTCGGGGGACTGGAAACACCATATATTTT	CASSRGTGNTIYF
TRBV4-2	NA	TRBJ1-6	NA	TGTGCCAGCAGCCAAGTGGGGGTGAATTCACCCCTCCACTTT	CASSQVGVNSPLHF
TRBV18	TRBD1	TRBJ1-2	NA	TGTGCCAGCTCACCAGACAGGGAGGGCTACACCTTC	CASSPDREGYTF
TRBV6-5	NA	TRBJ2-2	NA	TGTGCCAGCACGACCAGGGTTTCCGGGGAGCTGTTTTTT	CASTTRVSGELFF
TRBV5-6	NA	TRBJ1-1	NA	TGTGCCAGCAGCTTACGACTTTCGAACACTGAAGCTTTCTTT	CASSLRLSNTEAFF
TRBV7-6	NA	TRBJ2-2	once	TGTGCCAGCAGCTTGGGTAGAGACACCGGGGAGCTGTTTTTT	CASSLGRDTGELFF
TRBV12-3/TRBV12-4	NA	TRBJ1-2	NA	TGTGCCAGCAGTTTAAAAATCTATGGCTACACCTTC	CASSLKIYGYTF
TRBV5-1	TRBD1	TRBJ2-7	NA	TGCGCCAGCAGCTCCGGGACAGGGGTCGACGAGCAGTACTTC	CASSSGTGVDEQYF
TRBV5-4	NA	TRBJ1-1	NA	TGTGCCAGCAGCTCCTCCCCCCGGGGAGGCACTGAAGCTTTCTTT	CASSSSPRGGTEAFF
TRBV6-5	NA	TRBJ1-2	NA	TGTGCCAGCAGTTACGGATTGGGTCTCCAGCGAGGCTACACCTTC	CASSYGLGLQRGYTF
TRBV4-1	NA	TRBJ2-2	NA	TGCGCCAGCAGCCAAGATTTACGGGGCTCGGACACCGGGGAGCTGTTTTTT	CASSQDLRGSDTGELFF
TRBV4-1	NA	TRBJ1-5	NA	TGCGCCAGCAGCCAGGGACACAGCAATCAGCCCCAGCATTTT	CASSQGHSNQPQHF
TRBV18	NA	TRBJ1-1	NA	TGTGCCAGCTCACCCCTGGACAGGAACACTGAAGCTTTCTTT	CASSPLDRNTEAFF
TRBV3-1/TRBV3-2	NA	TRBJ2-7	NA	TGTGCCAGCAGCCTCTCGCAGGTGGCCTACGAGCAGTACTTC	CASSLSQVAYEQYF
TRBV20-1	NA	TRBJ2-1	once	TGCAGTGCTAGAATGTTGGGAGAGCAGTTCTTC	CSARMLGEQFF
TRBV6-5	TRBD1	TRBJ2-1	NA	TGTGCCAGCAGTCGACAGGGGGCGTATGAGCAGTTCTTC	CASSRQGAYEQFF